The 8 T cell receptor beta chains below all came from one sample that was sequenced in a study of CD8 T cells in Susac syndrome. Roughly 0.45 to 1 ug RNA was reverse transcribed with random hexamers. TCRdb re-called the immunoSEQ multiplex PCR reads through MiXCR, storing one row per CDR3 protein. Here the sample spans around 280,000 distinct CDR3 sequences, about 91% being singletons. Material for sequencing was CD4+ T cells from PBMCs. The receptors were gathered from a human donor with multiple sclerosis.

This chain links TRBV20-1 with TRBJ1-5; 11 positions match TRBD1. Germline-derived CDR1 and CDR2 are DFQATT and SNEGSKA (reference sequence). The CDR3 spans 14 residues. With 7 bases clipped from V and 9 bases from J, the junction kept 11 bases outside the gene matches. CDR3 region: CSVRGTGGYRPQHF. CDR3 DNA: TGCAGTGTTAGGGGGACAGGGGGGTATCGGCCCCAGCATTTT.

The chain employs TRBV20-1 and TRBJ1-6; a weak D match, TRBD1 (6 bases). Trimming shortened V by 6 bases and J by 9 bases, and 15 bases separated the two germline ends. The CDR3 totals 13 residues. Germline CDR1 and CDR2: DFQATT and SNEGSKA (reference sequence). The CDR3 DNA follows: TGCAGTGCGGGCGGGACACTCGGTTCACCCCTCCACTTT. This codes for CSAGGTLGSPLHF.

This chain uses TRBV5-1 with TRBJ2-1; 12 nucleotides align to TRBD2. The germline gives CDR1 SGHRS, CDR2 YFSETQ. The CDR3 totals 14 residues. V gave up 6 bases and J gave up 9 bases; unmatched junction bases: 7. CDR3 bases: TGCGCCAGCACGCGACTAGCGGGAGATGCTGAGCAGTTCTTC. Protein sequence: CASTRLAGDAEQFF.

The chain combines TRBV6-2 or TRBV6-3 with TRBJ1-1; TRBD1 agrees at 7 bases. The germline gives CDR1 MNHEY, CDR2 SVGEGT. Trimming took 6 bases from V and 0 from J; bases not matched to a gene: 13. This CDR3 has 17 amino acids. The CDR3 bases are TGTGCCAGCAGATCATGGGGAGGGGGCACCATGAACACTGAAGCTTTCTTT. It encodes CASRSWGGGTMNTEAFF.

The V call is TRBV18, the J call TRBJ2-3; no clear D gene. The CDR3 runs 12 residues. CDR1 is KGHSH and CDR2 is LQKENI in the germline V gene. Trimming pared 3 bases from V and 6 bases from J, leaving 7 bases between. Written as DNA, the CDR3 is TGTGCCAGCTCACCGGAGATGGATACGCAGTATTTT. Translation: CASSPEMDTQYF. The variable domain in full, completed from reference TRBV18 and TRBJ2-3, reads NAGVMQNPRHLVRRRGQEARLRCSPMKGHSHVYWYRQLPEEGLKFMVYLQKENIIDESGMPKERFSAEFPKEGPSILRIQQVVRGDSAAYFCASSPEMDTQYFGPGTRLTVL.

This sequence joins TRBV20-1 and TRBJ1-1; 7 positions match TRBD1. The CDR3 is 14 amino acids. V was clipped by 0 bases and J by 4 bases; unmatched bases: 5. Germline lookup yields CDR1 DFQATT and CDR2 SNEGSKA (reference sequence). The CDR3 nucleotides read TGCAGTGCTAGAGACAGGGGGGTGGTCACTGAAGCTTTCTTT. As protein: CSARDRGVVTEAFF.

This sequence joins TRBV5-6 and TRBJ1-1; no clear D. Germline-derived CDR1 and CDR2 are SGHDT and YYEEEE. The CDR3 has 13 residues. V was trimmed by 2 bases and J by 1 base, leaving 6 bases between them. The CDR3 DNA reads as TGTGCCAGCAGCTTATTCTGGAACACTGAAGCTTTCTTT. Residues: CASSLFWNTEAFF.

The J gene is TRBJ2-7, the V gene TRBV6-6; D is uncertain. CDR1 is MNHNY, CDR2 SVGAGI, per germline (reference sequence). The CDR3 consists of 13 residues. V lost 2 bases and J 0 bases, leaving 5 bases between the germline ends. This CDR3 is CASSYGGSYEQYF. CDR3 sequence (DNA): TGTGCCAGCAGTTACGGCGGCTCCTACGAGCAGTACTTC.